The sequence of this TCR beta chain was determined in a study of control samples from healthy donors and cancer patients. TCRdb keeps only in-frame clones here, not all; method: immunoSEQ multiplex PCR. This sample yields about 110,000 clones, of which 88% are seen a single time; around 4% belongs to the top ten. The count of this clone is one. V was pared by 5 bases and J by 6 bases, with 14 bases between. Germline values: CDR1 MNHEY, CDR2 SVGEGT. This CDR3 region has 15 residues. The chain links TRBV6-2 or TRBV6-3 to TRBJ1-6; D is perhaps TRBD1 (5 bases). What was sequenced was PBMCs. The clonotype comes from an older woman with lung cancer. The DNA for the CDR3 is TGTGCCAGCAGTCGCCTTGGGGGGACTAATTCACCCCTCCACTTT. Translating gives CASSRLGGTNSPLHF.